This passage covers 27 T cell receptor beta chains from one sample sequenced in a study of cytomegalovirus exposure and HLA in healthy donors. The assay was immunoSEQ multiplex PCR, and TCRdb's table has in-frame clones only and misses some. The data show 160,000 or so clones, around four fifths seen once. Sequencing was carried out using PBMCs. All receptors derive from a man aged 25-40 years in good health and CMV-seropositive.

The chain couples TRBV29-1 to TRBJ2-2; D unclear. V was cut by 1 base and J by 7 bases, with 4 bases left in between. The length of the CDR3 is 11 residues. Germline loops: CDR1 SQVTM, CDR2 ANQGSEA. The CDR3, as DNA: TGCAGCGTTGAAGTCGGCGGGGAGCTGTTTTTT. This sequence encodes CSVEVGGELFF.

The V call is TRBV19, the J call TRBJ2-7; D is perhaps TRBD1 (5 bases). The CDR3 extends over 14 amino acids. Trimming left V 7 bases short and J 4 bases short, with 17 bases between. Per germline, CDR1 LNHDA and CDR2 SQIVND (reference sequence). The CDR3 is CASTPRPDSYEQYF. DNA for the CDR3: TGTGCCAGTACCCCACGCCCAGACAGTTACGAGCAGTACTTC.

The rearrangement joins TRBV15 to TRBJ1-3; TRBD1 agrees at 7 bases. The V gene end was trimmed by 4 bases and the J gene end by 4 bases; junction bases not matched to a gene: 4. Germline assignment: CDR1 LNHNV and CDR2 YYDKDF (reference sequence). The CDR3 runs to 14 residues. CDR3 loop: CATSIQGRGNTIYF. Written as DNA, the CDR3 is TGTGCCACCAGCATACAGGGGAGAGGAAACACCATATATTTT. The full variable domain, rest sourced from reference TRBV15 and TRBJ1-3, is DAMVIQNPRYQVTQFGKPVTLSCSQTLNHNVMYWYQQKSSQAPKLLFHYYDKDFNNEADTPDNFQSRRPNTSFCFLDIRSPGLGDTAMYLCATSIQGRGNTIYFGEGSWLTVV.

This chain connects TRBV29-1 to TRBJ2-2, with D possibly being TRBD1 (5 bases). The V end was cut by 6 bases, the J end by 4 bases, with 9 bases between. Germline CDR1 reads SQVTM; CDR2 reads ANQGSEA. The CDR3 is 12 amino acids. CDR3 coding DNA: TGCAGCGTCCAGGGCTCCACCGGGGAGCTGTTTTTT. This gives the protein CSVQGSTGELFF.

The chain links TRBV21-1 to TRBJ2-7; the table calls TRBD2, which could not be checked here. TRBV21-1 is a pseudogene locus. The CDR3 runs 15 residues. The CDR3 bases are TGTGCCAGCAGCAAAGCGCGCTTTTCAACCTACGAGCAGTACTTC. Protein product: CASSKARFSTYEQYF.

This rearrangement joins TRBV5-4 to TRBJ1-6, with TRBD1 matching 9 bases. The germline V gene has CDR1 SGHNT and CDR2 YYREEE (reference sequence). The CDR3 has 14 residues. V shed 4 bases and J 10 bases; nucleotides not matched to a gene: 6. The CDR3 DNA follows: TGTGCCAGCAGCAGGACAGGGGTGGGATCACCCCTCCACTTT. It is translated as CASSRTGVGSPLHF.

A remark on this clone: The junction does not match germline at one end; this may be a read error. The chain couples TRBV6-6 to TRBJ2-5; D perhaps matches TRBD2 (7 bases). CDR3 size: 14 residues. Germline-derived CDR1 and CDR2 are MNHNY and SVGAGI (reference sequence). DNA of the CDR3: TGTGCCAGCAGCTACTGGGGGGGCAAAGAGACCCAGTACTTC. This translates into CASSYWGGKETQYF.

This clone was recorded only once. The chain is built from TRBV9 and TRBJ2-2, with 9 bases lining up with TRBD2. Germline V gene data show CDR1 as SGDLS and CDR2 as YYNGEE. CDR3 length: 16 amino acids. Losses at the gene ends were 4 bases for V and 0 bases for J; bases not matched to a gene: 4. The CDR3: CASSSSGGSNTGELFF. CDR3 DNA sequence: TGTGCCAGCAGCAGCAGCGGGGGGTCGAACACCGGGGAGCTGTTTTTT. Full variable domain (rest looked up from reference TRBV9 and TRBJ2-2): DSGVTQTPKHLITATGQRVTLRCSPRSGDLSVYWYQQSLDQGLQFLIQYYNGEERAKGNILERFSAQQFPDLHSELNLSSLELGDSALYFCASSSSGGSNTGELFFGEGSRLTVL.

V gene TRBV6-5 combines with J gene TRBJ1-4; the D is unclear. This CDR3 is built from 15 residues. The V end was cut by 0 bases, the J end by 5 bases, with 10 bases between. Germline V gene lookup returns CDR1 MNHEY and CDR2 SVGAGI. This CDR3 reads CASSYSAGFNEKLFF. As DNA, the CDR3 is TGTGCCAGCAGTTACTCGGCGGGATTCAATGAAAAACTGTTTTTT.

As to this clone: The sample has other DNA sequences that encode this CDR3 too. The rearrangement links TRBV6-5 to TRBJ2-7; TRBD2 might be the D (6 bases). Germline V gives CDR1 MNHEY, CDR2 SVGAGI. Trimming removed 0 bases at V and 2 bases at J, with 8 bases between. This CDR3 contains 14 residues. The CDR3 coding sequence is TGTGCCAGCAGTTACTCGGGGGGAACCTACGAGCAGTACTTC. Protein: CASSYSGGTYEQYF.

The genes are TRBV4-1 and TRBJ1-4, with 8 bases fitting TRBD1. The germline V gene encodes CDR1 MGHRA and CDR2 YSYEKL. V lost 0 bases and J lost 5; bases outside the gene matches: 5. The CDR3 extends over 16 amino acids. This CDR3 is CASSQEDDRGNEKLFF. The CDR3 DNA follows: TGCGCCAGCAGCCAAGAGGACGACAGGGGAAATGAAAAACTGTTTTTT.

The chain combines TRBV7-2 with TRBJ1-4; D remains unclear. The length of the CDR3 is 14 residues. CDR1 and CDR2 from the germline V gene are SGHTA and FQGNSA. V lost 1 base, J lost 4 bases, and 7 bases lay in between. This chain's CDR3 is CASSLGGVNEKLFF. CDR3 bases: TGTGCCAGCAGCTTAGGCGGGGTTAATGAAAAACTGTTTTTT. The whole variable domain, filled in from reference TRBV7-2 and TRBJ1-4, reads GAGVSQSPSNKVTEKGKDVELRCDPISGHTALYWYRQSLGQGLEFLIYFQGNSAPDKSGLPSDRFSAERTGGSVSTLTIQRTQQEDSAVYLCASSLGGVNEKLFFGSGTQLSVL.

As concerns this clone: This may arise from a read error, as a much more abundant clone is one base away. This chain connects TRBV30 to TRBJ1-1, with a tentative D call TRBD1 (6 bases). Germline V gene lookup returns CDR1 GTSNPN and CDR2 SVGIG (reference sequence). The CDR3 has 14 amino acids. CDR3 sequence reads: CAWSQQGFGTETFF. The DNA for the CDR3 is TGTGCCTGGAGTCAACAGGGATTTGGCACTGAAACTTTCTTT.

The sample holds a few counts of this clone. This chain links TRBV30 with TRBJ1-1, with D possibly being TRBD1 (6 bases). The ends were cut back, 8 bases at V and 0 bases at J, with 10 bases in the middle. This CDR3 is built from 12 residues. In germline, CDR1 is GTSNPN, CDR2 SVGIG (reference sequence). The CDR3 DNA reads TGTGCCGGGGGCACCATGAACACTGAAGCTTTCTTT. It specifies CAGGTMNTEAFF.

The chain is built from TRBV5-1 and TRBJ1-2; D remains ambiguous. This CDR3 comprises 14 residues. CDR1 SGHRS and CDR2 YFSETQ come from the germline V gene. V lost 4 bases and J lost 2, with 12 bases in between. Here the CDR3 DNA reads TGCGCCAGCAGCCTAGGCGGGGAGAACTATGGCTACACCTTC. As protein: CASSLGGENYGYTF. The entire variable domain, with the rest obtained from reference TRBV5-1 and TRBJ1-2, is as follows: KAGVTQTPRYLIKTRGQQVTLSCSPISGHRSVSWYQQTPGQGLQFLFEYFSETQRNKGNFPGRFSGRQFSNSRSEMNVSTLELGDSALYLCASSLGGENYGYTFGSGTRLTVV.

This clone has only one observation. The rearrangement uses TRBV27 and TRBJ1-1, with TRBD1 as a possible D gene (5 bases). This CDR3 has 15 residues. V was trimmed by 7 bases and J by 4 bases, leaving 19 bases between them. Germline CDR1 MNHEY, CDR2 SMNVEV (reference sequence). CDR3 in DNA: TGTGCCAGCAACCGATCCTGGGGCGGTGGCACTGAAGCTTTCTTT. It codes for CASNRSWGGGTEAFF.

This sequence joins TRBV18 and TRBJ1-1; D is ambiguous. From germline, CDR1 is KGHSH and CDR2 LQKENI. There are 15 residues in the CDR3. Trimming took 3 bases from V and 3 from J, leaving 14 bases between them. The CDR3 protein is CASSPQTGFDTEAFF. The CDR3 DNA reads as TGTGCCAGCTCACCCCAAACGGGGTTTGACACTGAAGCTTTCTTT. The variable domain in full, with the rest retrieved from reference TRBV18 and TRBJ1-1, is NAGVMQNPRHLVRRRGQEARLRCSPMKGHSHVYWYRQLPEEGLKFMVYLQKENIIDESGMPKERFSAEFPKEGPSILRIQQVVRGDSAAYFCASSPQTGFDTEAFFGQGTRLTVV.

In nucleotides, the CDR3 is TGCGCCAGCAGCCAAGCGCTAGCGGGGGGGATCCCCTACAATGAGCAGTTCTTC. It specifies CASSQALAGGIPYNEQFF. The rearrangement joins TRBV4-1 to TRBJ2-1; TRBD2 matches 12 bases. Germline V gene data show CDR1 as MGHRA and CDR2 as YSYEKL. The CDR3 sequence is 18 residues long. V shed 1 base, J shed 2 bases, and the junction held 6 bases outside the gene matches.

This clone was observed a handful of times. The chain couples TRBV5-1 to TRBJ2-7, with 8 bases that match TRBD1. The germline V gene encodes CDR1 SGHRS and CDR2 YFSETQ. The trim removed 7 bases at V and 7 bases at J, leaving 7 bases unmatched. The CDR3 has 12 residues. The CDR3 nucleotides are TGCGCCAGCGGCGGACAGGGCGGGGAGCAGTACTTC. This codes for CASGGQGGEQYF. Full variable domain (remainder filled in from reference TRBV5-1 and TRBJ2-7): KAGVTQTPRYLIKTRGQQVTLSCSPISGHRSVSWYQQTPGQGLQFLFEYFSETQRNKGNFPGRFSGRQFSNSRSEMNVSTLELGDSALYLCASGGQGGEQYFGPGTRLTVT.

The genes are TRBV15 and TRBJ1-2; D unresolved. This CDR3 has 14 amino acids. Looked up from germline, CDR1 is LNHNV and CDR2 is YYDKDF (reference sequence). V gave up 0 bases and J gave up 7 bases, with 12 bases separating them. CDR3 bases: TGTGCCACCAGCAGAGAATCGGGTATCTCTGGCTACACCTTC. Its translation is CATSRESGISGYTF.

Comments on this clone: A junction boundary mismatches the germline segment, possibly from a read error. CDR3 region: CASSQDRHPGAF. In DNA, the CDR3 is TGCGCCAGCAGCCAAGATCGACATCCTGGGGCCTTC. This chain uses TRBV4-3 with TRBJ2-7, with D perhaps matching TRBD1 (5 bases). Per the germline V gene, CDR1 is LGHNA and CDR2 is YSLEER. The CDR3 totals 12 residues.

This clone was detected once. The chain links TRBV7-3 to TRBJ2-3; a possible D gene is TRBD2 (5 bases). V was clipped by 10 bases and J by 1 base, with 12 bases between them. The CDR3 consists of 13 residues. Germline loops: CDR1 SGHTA, CDR2 FQGTGA. The CDR3: CATGWVGTDTQYF. DNA for the CDR3: TGTGCCACGGGGTGGGTGGGCACAGATACGCAGTATTTT.

This chain uses TRBV6-1 with TRBJ1-4, with D unclear. The CDR3 sequence is 15 residues long. The V gene lost 5 bases and the J gene lost 0 bases, with 10 bases spanning the gap. Germline loops: CDR1 MNHNS, CDR2 SASEGT. CDR3 protein: CASSPRTATNEKLFF. The CDR3 DNA follows: TGTGCCAGCAGTCCCCGGACTGCAACTAATGAAAAACTGTTTTTT.

The chain couples TRBV5-1 to TRBJ2-1; 11 bases line up with TRBD2. Trimming took 4 bases from V and 5 from J; bases not matched to a gene: 5. From germline, CDR1 is SGHRS and CDR2 YFSETQ. The CDR3 runs to 15 residues. In DNA, the CDR3 is TGCGCCAGCAGCGTGGGACTAGCGGATGACAATGAGCAGTTCTTC. It translates to CASSVGLADDNEQFF.

V and J are TRBV27 and TRBJ2-7, with D tentatively TRBD2 (5 bases). With 0 bases removed from V and 2 bases from J, the gap between germline ends came to 8 bases. The CDR3 runs to 14 residues. The germline V gene encodes CDR1 MNHEY and CDR2 SMNVEV (reference sequence). Here the CDR3 reads CASSLSGETYEQYF. In nucleotides, the CDR3 is TGTGCCAGCAGTTTATCCGGGGAAACCTACGAGCAGTACTTC.

J is TRBJ2-3 and V is TRBV9; the D is unclear. The ends were cut back, 0 bases at V and 0 bases at J, with 14 bases in the middle. Germline loops: CDR1 SGDLS, CDR2 YYNGEE. The CDR3 has 17 amino acids. Here the CDR3 DNA reads TGTGCCAGCAGCGTAGATGACTCTGGGTGGAGCACAGATACGCAGTATTTT. Translation gives CASSVDDSGWSTDTQYF. Full variable domain (remainder filled in from reference TRBV9 and TRBJ2-3): DSGVTQTPKHLITATGQRVTLRCSPRSGDLSVYWYQQSLDQGLQFLIQYYNGEERAKGNILERFSAQQFPDLHSELNLSSLELGDSALYFCASSVDDSGWSTDTQYFGPGTRLTVL.

In the case of this clone: The junction does not match germline at one end; this may be a read error. The chain has TRBV18 and TRBJ1-2; D not resolved. CDR1 is KGHSH and CDR2 is LQKENI in the germline V gene. The CDR3 runs 13 residues. The CDR3 here is CASSPPSVGLLSF. The CDR3 DNA sequence: TGTGCCAGCTCACCCCCGTCAGTGGGCCTGCTCTCCTTC.